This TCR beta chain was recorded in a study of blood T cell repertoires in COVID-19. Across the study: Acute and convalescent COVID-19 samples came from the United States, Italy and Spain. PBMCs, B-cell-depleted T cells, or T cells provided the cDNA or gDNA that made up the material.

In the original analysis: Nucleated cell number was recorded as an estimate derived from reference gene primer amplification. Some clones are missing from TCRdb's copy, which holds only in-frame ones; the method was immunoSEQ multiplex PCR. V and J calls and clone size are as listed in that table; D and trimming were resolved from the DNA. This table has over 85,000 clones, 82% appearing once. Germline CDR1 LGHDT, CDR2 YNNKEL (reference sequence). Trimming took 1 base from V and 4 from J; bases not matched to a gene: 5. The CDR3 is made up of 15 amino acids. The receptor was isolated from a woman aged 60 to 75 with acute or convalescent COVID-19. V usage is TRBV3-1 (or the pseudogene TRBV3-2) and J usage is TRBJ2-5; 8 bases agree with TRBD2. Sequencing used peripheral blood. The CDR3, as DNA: TGTGCCAGCAGCCAAGGGACGGGGGGGCCAGAGACCCAGTACTTC. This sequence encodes CASSQGTGGPETQYF.